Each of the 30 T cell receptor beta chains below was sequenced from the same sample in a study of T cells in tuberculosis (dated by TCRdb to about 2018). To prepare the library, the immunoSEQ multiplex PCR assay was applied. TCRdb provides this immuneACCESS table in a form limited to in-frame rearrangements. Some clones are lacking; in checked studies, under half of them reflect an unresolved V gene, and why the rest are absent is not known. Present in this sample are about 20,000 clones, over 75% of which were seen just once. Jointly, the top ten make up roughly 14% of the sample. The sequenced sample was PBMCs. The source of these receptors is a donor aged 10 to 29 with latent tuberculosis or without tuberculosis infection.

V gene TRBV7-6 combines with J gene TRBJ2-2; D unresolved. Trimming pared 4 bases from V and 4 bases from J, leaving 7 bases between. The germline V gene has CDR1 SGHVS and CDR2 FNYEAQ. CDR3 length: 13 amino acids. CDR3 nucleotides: TGTGCCAGCAGCTCCGGAGTCACCGGGGAGCTGTTTTTT. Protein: CASSSGVTGELFF.

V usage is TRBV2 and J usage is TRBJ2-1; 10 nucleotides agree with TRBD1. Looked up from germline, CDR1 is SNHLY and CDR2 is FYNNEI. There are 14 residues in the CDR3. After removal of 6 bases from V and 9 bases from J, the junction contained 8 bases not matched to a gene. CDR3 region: CASRRQGAAGEQFF. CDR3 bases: TGTGCCAGCAGGAGACAGGGGGCGGCTGGTGAGCAGTTCTTC.

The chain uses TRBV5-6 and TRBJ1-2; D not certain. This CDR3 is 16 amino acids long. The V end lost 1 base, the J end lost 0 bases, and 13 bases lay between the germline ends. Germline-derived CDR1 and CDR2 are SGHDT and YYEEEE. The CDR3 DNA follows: TGTGCCAGCAGCTTGCGGCACAAGACTTCTAACTATGGCTACACCTTC. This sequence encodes CASSLRHKTSNYGYTF. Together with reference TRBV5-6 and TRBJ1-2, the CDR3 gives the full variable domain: DAGVTQSPTHLIKTRGQQVTLRCSPKSGHDTVSWYQQALGQGPQFIFQYYEEEERQRGNFPDRFSGHQFPNYSSELNVNALLLGDSALYLCASSLRHKTSNYGYTFGSGTRLTVV.

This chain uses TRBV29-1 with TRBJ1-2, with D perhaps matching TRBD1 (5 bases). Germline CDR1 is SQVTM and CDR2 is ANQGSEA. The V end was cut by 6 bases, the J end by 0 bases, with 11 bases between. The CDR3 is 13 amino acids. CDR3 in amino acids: CSVATESNYGYTF. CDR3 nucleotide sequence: TGCAGCGTCGCGACAGAATCTAACTATGGCTACACCTTC.

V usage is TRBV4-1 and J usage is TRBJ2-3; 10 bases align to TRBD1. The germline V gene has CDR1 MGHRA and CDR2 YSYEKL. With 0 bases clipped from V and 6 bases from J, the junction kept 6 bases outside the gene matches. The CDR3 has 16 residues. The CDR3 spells CASSQDRTGGWDTQYF. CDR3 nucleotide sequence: TGCGCCAGCAGCCAAGATCGGACAGGGGGGTGGGATACGCAGTATTTT.

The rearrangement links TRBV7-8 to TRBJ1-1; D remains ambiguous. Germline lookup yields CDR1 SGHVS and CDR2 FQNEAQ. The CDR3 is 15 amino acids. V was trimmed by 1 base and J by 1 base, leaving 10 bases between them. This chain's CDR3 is CASSLGLAANTEAFF. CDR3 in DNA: TGTGCCAGCAGCTTAGGGCTGGCGGCGAACACTGAAGCTTTCTTT.

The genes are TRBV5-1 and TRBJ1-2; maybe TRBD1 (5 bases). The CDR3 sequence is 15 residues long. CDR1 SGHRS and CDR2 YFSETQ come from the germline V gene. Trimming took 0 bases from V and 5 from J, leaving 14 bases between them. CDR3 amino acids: CASSLGDSPIYGYTF. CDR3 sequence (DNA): TGCGCCAGCAGCTTGGGTGACAGCCCAATTTATGGCTACACCTTC.

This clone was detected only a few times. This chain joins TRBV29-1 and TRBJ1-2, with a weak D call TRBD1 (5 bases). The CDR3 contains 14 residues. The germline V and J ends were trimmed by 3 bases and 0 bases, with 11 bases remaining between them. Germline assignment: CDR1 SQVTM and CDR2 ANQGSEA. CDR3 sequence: CSVDRMDTNYGYTF. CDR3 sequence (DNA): TGCAGCGTTGATAGAATGGACACTAACTATGGCTACACCTTC. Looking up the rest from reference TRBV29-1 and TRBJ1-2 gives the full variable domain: SAVISQKPSRDICQRGTSLTIQCQVDSQVTMMFWYRQQPGQSLTLIATANQGSEATYESGFVIDKFPISRPNLTFSTLTVSNMSPEDSSIYLCSVDRMDTNYGYTFGSGTRLTVV.

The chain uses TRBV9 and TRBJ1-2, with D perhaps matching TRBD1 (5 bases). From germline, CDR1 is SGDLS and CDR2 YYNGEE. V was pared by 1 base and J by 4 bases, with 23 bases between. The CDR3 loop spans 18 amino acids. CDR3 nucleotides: TGTGCCAGCAGCGTAAGGGGTTCAGATTTTGGACGTGGCTATGGCTACACCTTC. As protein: CASSVRGSDFGRGYGYTF. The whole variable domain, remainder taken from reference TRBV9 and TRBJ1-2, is DSGVTQTPKHLITATGQRVTLRCSPRSGDLSVYWYQQSLDQGLQFLIQYYNGEERAKGNILERFSAQQFPDLHSELNLSSLELGDSALYFCASSVRGSDFGRGYGYTFGSGTRLTVV.

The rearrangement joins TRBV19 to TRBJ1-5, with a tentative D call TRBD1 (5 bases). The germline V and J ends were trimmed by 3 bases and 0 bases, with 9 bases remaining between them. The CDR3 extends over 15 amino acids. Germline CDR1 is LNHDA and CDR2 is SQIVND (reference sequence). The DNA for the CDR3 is TGTGCCAGTAGTATTTGGGGGGTTAGCAATCAGCCCCAGCATTTT. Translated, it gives CASSIWGVSNQPQHF.

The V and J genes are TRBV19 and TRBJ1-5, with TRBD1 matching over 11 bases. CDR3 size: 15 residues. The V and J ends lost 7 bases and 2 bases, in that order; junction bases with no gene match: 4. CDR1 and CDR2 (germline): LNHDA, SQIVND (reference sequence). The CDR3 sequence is CASTPGQGGNQPQHF. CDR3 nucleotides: TGTGCCAGTACTCCGGGACAGGGGGGCAATCAGCCCCAGCATTTT.

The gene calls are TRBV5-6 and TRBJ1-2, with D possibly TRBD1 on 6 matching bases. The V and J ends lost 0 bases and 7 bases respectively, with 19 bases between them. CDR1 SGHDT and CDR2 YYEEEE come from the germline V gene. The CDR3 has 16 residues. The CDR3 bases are TGTGCCAGCAGCTTGGGGGCAGGGGTTACCCTTGGTGGCTACACCTTC. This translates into CASSLGAGVTLGGYTF.

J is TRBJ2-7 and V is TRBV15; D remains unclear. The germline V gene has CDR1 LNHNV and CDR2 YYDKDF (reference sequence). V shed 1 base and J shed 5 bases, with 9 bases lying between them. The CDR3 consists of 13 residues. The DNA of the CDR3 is TGTGCCACCAGCAGAGGTATGAGGAACGAGCAGTACTTC. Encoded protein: CATSRGMRNEQYF.

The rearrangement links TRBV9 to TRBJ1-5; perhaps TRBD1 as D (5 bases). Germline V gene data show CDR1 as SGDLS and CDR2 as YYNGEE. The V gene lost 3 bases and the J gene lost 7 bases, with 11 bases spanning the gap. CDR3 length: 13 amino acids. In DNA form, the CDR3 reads TGTGCCAGCAGCGACAGGTCTGGCCAGCCCCAGCATTTT. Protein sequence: CASSDRSGQPQHF.

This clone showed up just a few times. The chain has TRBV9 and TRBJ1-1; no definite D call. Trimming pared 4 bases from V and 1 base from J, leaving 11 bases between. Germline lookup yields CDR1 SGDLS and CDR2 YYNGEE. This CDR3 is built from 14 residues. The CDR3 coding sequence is TGTGCCAGCAGCCCCAGTTCCCAGAACACTGAAGCTTTCTTT. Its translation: CASSPSSQNTEAFF.

The CDR3 sequence is CASSLVAGEETQYF. DNA for the CDR3: TGTGCCAGCAGTTTAGTAGCGGGGGAAGAGACCCAGTACTTC. The rearrangement links TRBV28 to TRBJ2-5; 9 positions agree with TRBD2. CDR1 and CDR2 (germline): MDHEN, SYDVKM. V shed 2 bases and J 3 bases; nucleotides not matched to a gene: 1. This CDR3 spans 14 amino acids.

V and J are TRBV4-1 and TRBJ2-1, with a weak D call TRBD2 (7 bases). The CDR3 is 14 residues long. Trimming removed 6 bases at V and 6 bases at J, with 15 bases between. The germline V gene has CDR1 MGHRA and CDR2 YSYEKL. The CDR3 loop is CASRGPGGVNEQFF. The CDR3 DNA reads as TGCGCCAGCAGAGGGCCGGGGGGCGTCAATGAGCAGTTCTTC.

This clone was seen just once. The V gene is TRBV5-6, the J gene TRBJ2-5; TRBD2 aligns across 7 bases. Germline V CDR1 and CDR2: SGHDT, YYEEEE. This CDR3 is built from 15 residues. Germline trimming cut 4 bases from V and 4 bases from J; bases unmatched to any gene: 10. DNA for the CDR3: TGTGCCAGCAGCGATAGGACTAGTATTGTAGAGACCCAGTACTTC. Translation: CASSDRTSIVETQYF. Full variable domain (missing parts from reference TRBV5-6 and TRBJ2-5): DAGVTQSPTHLIKTRGQQVTLRCSPKSGHDTVSWYQQALGQGPQFIFQYYEEEERQRGNFPDRFSGHQFPNYSSELNVNALLLGDSALYLCASSDRTSIVETQYFGPGTRLLVL.

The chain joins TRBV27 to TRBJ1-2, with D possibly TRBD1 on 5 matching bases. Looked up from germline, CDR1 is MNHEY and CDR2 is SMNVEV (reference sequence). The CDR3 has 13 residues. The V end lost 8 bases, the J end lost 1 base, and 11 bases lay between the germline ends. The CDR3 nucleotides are TGTGCCAGCGCGGTCGGGGGTAACTATGGCTACACCTTC. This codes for CASAVGGNYGYTF.

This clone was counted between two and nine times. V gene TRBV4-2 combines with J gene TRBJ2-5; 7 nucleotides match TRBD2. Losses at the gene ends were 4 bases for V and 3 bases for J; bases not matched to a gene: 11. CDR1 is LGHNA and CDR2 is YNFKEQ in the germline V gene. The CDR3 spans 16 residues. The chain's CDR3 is CASSRDLTGRKETQYF. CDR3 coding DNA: TGTGCCAGCAGCCGCGACCTCACCGGGAGGAAAGAGACCCAGTACTTC.

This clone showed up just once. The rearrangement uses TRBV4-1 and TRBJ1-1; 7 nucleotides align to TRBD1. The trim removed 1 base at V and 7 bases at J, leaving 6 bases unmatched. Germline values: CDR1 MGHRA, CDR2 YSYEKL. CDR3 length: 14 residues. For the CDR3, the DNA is TGCGCCAGCAGCCAAGGAAGGGGGCTGGGTGAAGCTTTCTTT. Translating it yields CASSQGRGLGEAFF.

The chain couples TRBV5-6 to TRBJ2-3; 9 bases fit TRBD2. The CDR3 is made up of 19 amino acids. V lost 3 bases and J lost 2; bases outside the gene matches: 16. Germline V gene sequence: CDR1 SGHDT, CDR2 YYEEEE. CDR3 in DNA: TGTGCCAGCAGCTGGCAGACTAGCGGACTTGTCCCCCCCACAGATACGCAGTATTTT. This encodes CASSWQTSGLVPPTDTQYF.

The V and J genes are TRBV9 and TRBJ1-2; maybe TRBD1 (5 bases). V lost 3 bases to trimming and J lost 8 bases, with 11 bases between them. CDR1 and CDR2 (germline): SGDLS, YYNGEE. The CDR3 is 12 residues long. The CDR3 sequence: CASSDGAKGYTF. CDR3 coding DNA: TGTGCCAGCAGCGATGGGGCGAAGGGCTACACCTTC.

The CDR3 reads CASSYRLAGQETQYF. For the CDR3, the DNA is TGTGCCAGCAGCTACAGACTAGCGGGCCAAGAGACCCAGTACTTC. V gene TRBV7-2 combines with J gene TRBJ2-5; 10 bases fit TRBD2. Per germline, CDR1 SGHTA and CDR2 FQGNSA. V lost 4 bases, J lost 1 base, and 3 bases stayed unmatched. CDR3 length: 15 amino acids. Combining the CDR3 with reference TRBV7-2 and TRBJ2-5 gives the whole variable domain GAGVSQSPSNKVTEKGKDVELRCDPISGHTALYWYRQSLGQGLEFLIYFQGNSAPDKSGLPSDRFSAERTGGSVSTLTIQRTQQEDSAVYLCASSYRLAGQETQYFGPGTRLLVL.

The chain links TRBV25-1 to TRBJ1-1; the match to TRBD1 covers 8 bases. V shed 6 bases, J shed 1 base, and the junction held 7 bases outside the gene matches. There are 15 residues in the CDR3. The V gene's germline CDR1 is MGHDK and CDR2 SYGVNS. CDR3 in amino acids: CASSPGGVGNTEAFF. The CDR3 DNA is TGTGCCAGCAGCCCAGGGGGCGTGGGGAACACTGAAGCTTTCTTT. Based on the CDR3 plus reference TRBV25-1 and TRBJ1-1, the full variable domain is EADIYQTPRYLVIGTGKKITLECSQTMGHDKMYWYQQDPGMELHLIHYSYGVNSTEKGDLSSESTVSRIRTEHFPLTLESARPSHTSQYLCASSPGGVGNTEAFFGQGTRLTVV.

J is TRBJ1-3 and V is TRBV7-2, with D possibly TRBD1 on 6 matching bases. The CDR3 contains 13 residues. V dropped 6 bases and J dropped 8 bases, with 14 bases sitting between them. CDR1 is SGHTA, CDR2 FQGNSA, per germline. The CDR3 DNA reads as TGTGCCAGCAGTTCACAGGGTCTGGACACCATATATTTT. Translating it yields CASSSQGLDTIYF.

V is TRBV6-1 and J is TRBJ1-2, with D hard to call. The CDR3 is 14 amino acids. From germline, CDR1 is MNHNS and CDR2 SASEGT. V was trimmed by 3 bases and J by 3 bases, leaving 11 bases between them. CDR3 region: CASSDGDIYYGYTF. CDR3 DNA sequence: TGTGCCAGCAGTGATGGCGACATCTACTATGGCTACACCTTC.

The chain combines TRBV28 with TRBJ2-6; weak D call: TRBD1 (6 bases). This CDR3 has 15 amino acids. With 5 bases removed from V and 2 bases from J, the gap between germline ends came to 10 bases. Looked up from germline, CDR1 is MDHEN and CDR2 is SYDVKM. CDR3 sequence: CASSTSGAGANVLTF. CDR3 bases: TGTGCCAGCAGTACATCAGGGGCTGGGGCCAACGTCCTGACTTTC.

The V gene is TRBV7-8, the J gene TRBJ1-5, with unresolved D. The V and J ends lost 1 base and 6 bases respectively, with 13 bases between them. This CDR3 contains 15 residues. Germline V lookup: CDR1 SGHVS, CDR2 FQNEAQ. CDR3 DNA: TGTGCCAGCAGCTTAGGGCGTGGGAGCGGTCAGCCCCAGCATTTT. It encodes CASSLGRGSGQPQHF.

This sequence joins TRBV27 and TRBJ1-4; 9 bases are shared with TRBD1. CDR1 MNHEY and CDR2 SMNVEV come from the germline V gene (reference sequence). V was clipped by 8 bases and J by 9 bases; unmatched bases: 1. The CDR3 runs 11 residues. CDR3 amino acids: CASGTGQKLFF. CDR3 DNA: TGTGCCAGCGGGACAGGGCAAAAACTGTTTTTT.